Reported below is one T cell receptor beta chain. The CDR3 runs to 16 residues. Per the germline V gene, CDR1 is LGHNA and CDR2 is YSLEER. After removal of 0 bases from V and 4 bases from J, the junction contained 3 bases not matched to a gene. Libraries were prepared by immunoSEQ multiplex PCR; TCRdb keeps only in-frame clonotypes and omits some of them. The data hold some 80,000 clones, with 94% observed a single time. These data originate in a study of T cell changes during pregnancy in multiple sclerosis. The TCR was taken from a female donor with multiple sclerosis, enrolled in a pregnancy study. The gene calls are TRBV4-3 and TRBJ2-7; 13 bases agree with TRBD2. This sample comprised CD4+ T cells from peripheral blood mononuclear cells, obtained after pregnancy. The DNA for the CDR3 is TGCGCCAGCAGCCAAGACGGACTAGCGGGAGCGTACGAGCAGTACTTC. Its protein is CASSQDGLAGAYEQYF.